Listed below are T cell receptor beta chains from one sample, sequenced in a study of identical twins. TCRdb reprocessed the 5' RACE reads via MiXCR and lists one record per CDR3 protein. The sample lists 230,000 or so distinct CDR3 sequences; around 8% were seen once. This sample was also put to use in a study of yellow fever vaccine responses in identical twins.

The source material was CD8+ T cells sorted from blood. These receptors were obtained from a woman between 18 and 30 years old in good health. Each CDR3 is given with its conserved first and last residue. D genes are given only for firm matches. Size is stated for part of the rows, as once, few or many counts, or as a class when the clone is expanded.

>TRBV27|TRBJ1-4|.|.
TGTGCCAGCAGTTCCAGTAATGAAAAACTGTTTTTT
CASSSSNEKLFF
>TRBV6-1|TRBJ2-3|TRBD1|many
TGTGCCAGCAGCTGGGACAGATTCACAGATACGCAGTATTTT
CASSWDRFTDTQYF
>TRBV6-1|TRBJ2-1|TRBD2|many
TGTGCCAGCAGTGGAGCGGGGGGCTCCTACAATGAGCAGTTCTTC
CASSGAGGSYNEQFF
>TRBV20-1|TRBJ2-1|TRBD2|medium-sized
TGCAGTGCTAGAGATGTGACTAGCGAATACAATGAGCAGTTCTTC
CSARDVTSEYNEQFF
>TRBV29-1|TRBJ2-7|.|.
TGCAGCGTTGATCGGGCGGACTCCTACGAGCAGTACTTC
CSVDRADSYEQYF
>TRBV28|TRBJ2-3|.|many
TGTGCCAGCGGAACCGGCAATGACGCAGATACGCAGTATTTT
CASGTGNDADTQYF
>TRBV27|TRBJ2-1|TRBD2|many
TGTGCCAGCAGTTTAGGAGGGCTAGCGGGAGGTCAGCAGTTCTTC
CASSLGGLAGGQQFF
>TRBV3-1|TRBJ2-1|TRBD1|many
TGTGCCAGCACTGCTCGACCGGGACAGGGGTGGAATGAGCAGTTCTTC
CASTARPGQGWNEQFF
>TRBV28|TRBJ2-1|.|few
TGTGCCACCAGTTCGGTAATGGGGCCCGATGAGCAGTTCTTC
CATSSVMGPDEQFF
>TRBV20-1|TRBJ2-7|.|.
TGCAGTGCTCGACAGTGGGGCTCCTACGAGCAGTACTTC
CSARQWGSYEQYF
>TRBV11-2|TRBJ2-3|.|few
TGTGCCAGCAGTCCCCTAGCTCATGTAAACACAGATACGCAGTATTTT
CASSPLAHVNTDTQYF
>TRBV7-2|TRBJ2-1|.|.
TGTGCCAGCAGCCCCCCGAGCGTGGCGGACTACAATGAGCAGTTCTTC
CASSPPSVADYNEQFF
>TRBV15|TRBJ1-4|.|.
TGTGCCACCAGCTTATGGACCTCTGACGAAAAACTGTTTTTT
CATSLWTSDEKLFF
>TRBV12-3/TRBV12-4|TRBJ1-2|.|many
TGTGCCAGCACCCCAGGGCAGGAGATCTATGGCTACACCTTC
CASTPGQEIYGYTF
>TRBV21-1|TRBJ2-7|.|few
TGTGCCAGCAGCACCTCTAGCGGGAAAGGGCAACGGTGCTACGAGCAGTACTTC
CASSTSSGKGQRCYEQYF
>TRBV12-3/TRBV12-4|TRBJ1-6|.|.
TGTGCCAGCAGTTTATCTCTTCAGGGGCCTGAGTCACCCCTCCACTTT
CASSLSLQGPESPLHF
>TRBV27|TRBJ2-3|.|few
TGTGCCAGCAGCCCCTCCTACCCCACTCTCACAGATACGCAGTATTTT
CASSPSYPTLTDTQYF
>TRBV29-1|TRBJ2-1|.|.
TGCAGCGTCCGTGCTATCAGGGGAGATGAGCAGTTCTTC
CSVRAIRGDEQFF
>TRBV7-3|TRBJ2-3|.|few
TGTGCCAGCAGCTTAACGGGCTACACAGATACGCAGTATTTT
CASSLTGYTDTQYF
>TRBV29-1|TRBJ2-1|TRBD2|few
TGCAGCGGCGGACTAGCGGGGGGGAACAATGAGCAGTTCTTC
CSGGLAGGNNEQFF
>TRBV20-1|TRBJ2-7|TRBD2|.
TGCAGTGCTAGGTCACTAGCGGGAGTTCCCTACGAGCAGTACTTC
CSARSLAGVPYEQYF
>TRBV7-3|TRBJ2-1|TRBD2|.
TGTGCCAGCAGCCCCTCCGAACCTCCTCGGACCAGCGGGAGTCACCCTGGCAATGAGCAGTTCTTC
CASSPSEPPRTSGSHPGNEQFF
>TRBV20-1|TRBJ2-1|TRBD2|few
TGCAGTGCCAGACCTTTTTTGGGACTAGCGAGCGATGAGCAGTTCTTC
CSARPFLGLASDEQFF
>TRBV20-1|TRBJ1-1|.|.
TGCAGTGCTAGAGGAATGGGAACGGAAGAAGCTTTCTTT
CSARGMGTEEAFF
>TRBV3-1|TRBJ1-5|.|few
TGTGCCAGCAGCCCCCCCGGAAACAAAGGTCCGCAGCCCCAGCATTTT
CASSPPGNKGPQPQHF
>TRBV12-3/TRBV12-4|TRBJ2-1|TRBD2|few
TGTGCCAGCAGGATAGCGGGAGGGCTCGATGAGCAGTTCTTC
CASRIAGGLDEQFF
>TRBV20-1|TRBJ2-3|TRBD2|many
TGCAGTGCTACCTTAGGACTAGCGGGGGGGGGTGTGGATACGCAGTATTTT
CSATLGLAGGGVDTQYF
>TRBV12-3/TRBV12-4|TRBJ2-7|TRBD1|few
TGTGCCAGCAGTTTATTCGGACAGGCCTCCTACGAGCAGTACTTC
CASSLFGQASYEQYF